This T cell receptor beta chain was retrieved from a study of sequential checkpoint blockade in melanoma (dated by TCRdb to about 2019). The study in broad terms: Patients were assigned by 1:1 randomization to either first-line nivolumab followed by ipilimumab (arm A) or ipilimumab followed by nivolumab (arm B). Maintenance nivolumab came after both trial sequences. TCRbeta immunosequencing was performed on DNA from roughly 90 pretreatment melanoma tumor samples. The same lesion was the source of approximately 79% of the matched pre- and post-treatment tumor biopsy pairs. For approximately 23 patients, matched tumor biopsies were taken both before treatment and at week 13, after single-agent nivolumab (arm A) or ipilimumab (arm B). General study outcomes and caveats: Tumor T-cell fraction and clonality were found to correlate with PD-L1 staining and CD8+ T-cell counts but not with mutational load. Larger, independent patient cohorts are needed to validate the response-prediction model that combines TCR metrics and mutation burden. Small sample sizes and reduced statistical power limited the within-arm analyses of tumor T-cell fraction. Achieving clinical benefit was about 30 times more likely for patients whose tumor T-cell fraction and clonality increased by week 13. In the nivolumab-first arm (arm A), pretreatment tumor TIL clonality was associated with response (P = .04).

TCRbeta CDR3 regions were immunosequenced from genomic DNA with the immunoSEQ Assay. Prior to high-throughput sequencing, genomic DNA was amplified by bias-controlled multiplex PCR. The authors' pipeline ran thus. To quantify the absolute abundance of each unique TCRbeta CDR3 region, the sequences were collapsed and filtered. Clonality, defined as 1 minus Pielou's evenness, was calculated using productive rearrangements only. To compute tumor T-cell fraction, TCRbeta template counts were normalized to usable DNA, with usable DNA estimated from several housekeeping genes. A previously published method was used to identify clones with significantly greater frequencies in on-treatment samples than in baseline samples. TCRdb re-hosts the immuneACCESS table, in-frame sequences only. Its copies lack some clones; in the studies checked, an unresolved V gene accounts for under half of them, and the cause for the rest is not known. The DNA was the basis for D and trimming; V, J and clone size are from that table. Present in this sample are 3,000 or so clones, 18% of which were seen just once. 25% to 30% of the sample is in the top ten clones.

In its sample, this clone was seen many times. Its cognate antigen has yet to be identified. No per-base quality is available; no much larger clone lies one base away. The treatment or condition label here, explained by the study, means: randomized to nivolumab then ipilimumab (arm A) or the reverse (arm B). None of the patients in the trial had previously been given DNA-damaging chemotherapy. Samples were obtained from patients with melanoma enrolled in CheckMate 064, a randomized, open-label phase II trial of sequential checkpoint blockade. Genomic DNA from formalin-fixed paraffin-embedded (FFPE) tissue samples served as the input for tumor TCR sequencing. Taken from the germline V gene, the CDR1 and CDR2 loops are SGHNT and YENEEA. The CDR3 has 14 amino acids, counting the end cysteine and phenylalanine. Left in the record is the CDR3 DNA by itself, 42 bases read in frame from the first base. At the junction V is shortened by 2 bases and J by 6 bases, with 10 bases in between.

Source: tumor tissue (inferred from file names), taken from a patient given nivolumab and ipilimumab in sequence. The chain uses TRBV11-3 and TRBJ2-2; the D call is possibly TRBD1 or TRBD2, each sharing 5 bases. The sequence derives from a human donor with melanoma. This receptor has the CDR3 CASSLLGDAGELFF. The nucleotide sequence reads as follows: TGTGCCAGCAGCTTATTAGGGGACGCCGGGGAGCTGTTTTTT. The full variable domain, with segments outside the CDR3 supplied by the reference TRBV11-3 and TRBJ2-2 proteins, appears as EAGVVQSPRYKIIEKKQPVAFWCNPISGHNTLYWYLQNLGQGPELLIRYENEEAVDDSQLPKDRFSAERLKGVDSTLKIQPAELGDSAVYLCASSLLGDAGELFFGEGSRLTVL.